Presented here are 29 T cell receptor beta chains from one specimen sequenced in a study of response to subunit inactivated influenza vaccine. Each CDR3 protein is one row after TCRdb ran MiXCR on the RT-PCR reads. The sample includes fewer than 550,000 distinct CDR3 sequences, 25% of them seen just once. Sample: CD4+ T cells sorted from PBMCs, taken around 5 days after vaccination. The receptors derive from a man aged 50-59 years who received an inactivated influenza vaccine.

This clonotype was observed a few times. V gene TRBV10-3 combines with J gene TRBJ2-1; possible D gene TRBD2, 6 bases. Between the trimmed V and J ends, which lost 4 bases and 7 bases, there was a span of 14 bases. Germline values: CDR1 ENHRY, CDR2 SYGVKD. This CDR3 region has 14 residues. The CDR3 loop is CAISAEGRGNEQFF. CDR3 nucleotide sequence: TGTGCCATCAGTGCGGAGGGTCGGGGAAATGAGCAGTTCTTC.

This clonotype was picked up many times. The CDR3 is CASSQGQGLGYGYTF. Written as DNA, the CDR3 is TGTGCCAGCAGCCAAGGACAGGGATTAGGCTATGGCTACACCTTC. J is TRBJ1-2 and V is TRBV4-2, with 7 bases fitting TRBD1. V gave up 1 base and J gave up 4 bases; unmatched junction bases: 6. The CDR3 sequence is 15 residues long. The V gene's germline CDR1 is LGHNA and CDR2 YNFKEQ.

The V call is TRBV6-1, the J call TRBJ2-1; 8 bases line up with TRBD1. The CDR3 runs to 16 residues. Germline V gene lookup returns CDR1 MNHNS and CDR2 SASEGT. With 5 bases clipped from V and 6 bases from J, the junction kept 12 bases outside the gene matches. The CDR3 DNA follows: TGTGCCAGCAGTCCCAGGACAGGGAGGTTGGTCAATGAGCAGTTCTTC. Translation gives CASSPRTGRLVNEQFF.

This sequence joins TRBV18 and TRBJ2-1; tentative D call: TRBD2 (6 bases). CDR1 and CDR2 from the germline V gene are KGHSH and LQKENI. V was trimmed by 3 bases and J by 5 bases, leaving 14 bases between them. The CDR3 loop spans 15 amino acids. The CDR3 spells CASSPRSGSHNEQFF. CDR3 DNA sequence: TGTGCCAGCTCACCCAGAAGCGGGTCTCACAATGAGCAGTTCTTC.

The chain recombines TRBV5-1 with TRBJ2-5; 7 bases map to TRBD1. CDR3 length: 16 amino acids. The V gene end was trimmed by 2 bases and the J gene end by 1 base; junction bases not matched to a gene: 8. Germline-derived CDR1 and CDR2 are SGHRS and YFSETQ. DNA of the CDR3: TGCGCCAGCAGCTTAGATGGGACAGTCCTCCAAGAGACCCAGTACTTC. Translated, it gives CASSLDGTVLQETQYF.

This rearrangement joins TRBV3-1 to TRBJ1-2; D possibly corresponds to TRBD1 (5 bases). Germline assignment: CDR1 LGHDT and CDR2 YNNKEL (reference sequence). This CDR3 is built from 14 residues. Trimming stripped 0 bases from V and 2 bases from J, with 7 bases between. This CDR3 reads CASSQDGGNYGYTF. The CDR3 DNA reads TGTGCCAGCAGCCAAGATGGGGGAAACTATGGCTACACCTTC.

This clonotype was counted between two and nine times. This chain connects TRBV4-3 to TRBJ1-2; the D gene is possibly TRBD1 (6 bases). The CDR3 has 15 amino acids. V gave up 1 base and J gave up 0 bases, with 9 bases separating them. The germline V gene encodes CDR1 LGHNA and CDR2 YSLEER. The CDR3 loop reads CASSQGTASNYGYTF. DNA for the CDR3: TGCGCCAGCAGCCAAGGGACAGCCTCTAACTATGGCTACACCTTC.

This chain links TRBV6-5 with TRBJ2-6; TRBD1 might be the D (5 bases). The germline gives CDR1 MNHEY, CDR2 SVGAGI. Trimming cost V 4 bases and J 0 bases, with 13 bases left between them. The CDR3 has 17 residues. The chain's CDR3 is CASSWSRVNSGANVLTF. The DNA for the CDR3 is TGTGCCAGCAGTTGGAGCAGGGTAAACTCTGGGGCCAACGTCCTGACTTTC.

This clonotype was observed a few times. The chain joins TRBV7-8 to TRBJ1-5, with 7 positions matching TRBD1. This CDR3 contains 17 residues. Trimming cost V 5 bases and J 0 bases; bases outside gene matches: 10. Per the germline V gene, CDR1 is SGHVS and CDR2 is FQNEAQ. CDR3 DNA: TGTGCCAGCAGCCCCATTACCGGGACAGATAGCAATCAGCCCCAGCATTTT. This sequence encodes CASSPITGTDSNQPQHF.

This clonotype has a handful of counts. The CDR3 coding sequence is TGTGCCAGCGTTAAGGGTCCGTACGAGCAGTACTTC. Encoded protein: CASVKGPYEQYF. This rearrangement joins TRBV6-1 to TRBJ2-7, with unresolved D. This CDR3 is 12 amino acids long. Germline V gene data show CDR1 as MNHNS and CDR2 as SASEGT. The V end was cut by 8 bases, the J end by 4 bases, with 12 bases between.

This chain joins TRBV10-3 and TRBJ2-7; D unclear. CDR3 length: 16 amino acids. Trimming took off 0 bases at V and 1 base at J, with 13 bases between the two ends. Germline V gives CDR1 ENHRY, CDR2 SYGVKD. CDR3 DNA: TGTGCCATCAGTGAGTCCTCCCCCGAATCATCCTACGAGCAGTACTTC. Translated, it gives CAISESSPESSYEQYF.

In this sample, this clonotype turned up once. The V call is TRBV7-2, the J call TRBJ2-1; D perhaps matches TRBD1 (6 bases). Per germline, CDR1 SGHTA and CDR2 FQGNSA. The CDR3 sequence is 14 residues long. Trimming cost V 5 bases and J 10 bases, with 18 bases left between them. The CDR3 DNA reads TGTGCCAGCAGCCCTAGCCCCGGACAGCGGGAGCAGTTCTTC. As protein: CASSPSPGQREQFF.

This clonotype was observed a few times. The chain has TRBV11-1 and TRBJ2-1, with 10 bases fitting TRBD2. The germline gives CDR1 SGHAT, CDR2 FQDESV (reference sequence). V lost 5 bases and J lost 3; bases outside the gene matches: 7. The CDR3 contains 16 residues. The CDR3 nucleotides are TGTGCCAGCAGCCCGTCACGGACTAGCGGCTACAATGAGCAGTTCTTC. Translation gives CASSPSRTSGYNEQFF. Full variable domain (remainder filled in from reference TRBV11-1 and TRBJ2-1): EAEVAQSPRYKITEKSQAVAFWCDPISGHATLYWYRQILGQGPELLVQFQDESVVDDSQLPKDRFSAERLKGVDSTLKIQPAELGDSAMYLCASSPSRTSGYNEQFFGPGTRLTVL.

The chain employs TRBV20-1 and TRBJ2-5; 7 nucleotides line up with TRBD1. This CDR3 contains 15 residues. Germline CDR1 reads DFQATT; CDR2 reads SNEGSKA (reference sequence). With V trimmed by 3 bases and J by 0 bases, 7 bases remained unmatched. CDR3 in amino acids: CSASAGGAHQETQYF. DNA of the CDR3: TGCAGTGCTAGCGCAGGGGGTGCGCACCAAGAGACCCAGTACTTC.

This rearrangement joins TRBV25-1 to TRBJ1-2; 7 bases agree with TRBD1. Germline loops: CDR1 MGHDK, CDR2 SYGVNS. The length of the CDR3 is 16 residues. V lost 5 bases to trimming and J lost 4 bases; unmatched junction nucleotides: 13. The CDR3 DNA is TGTGCCAGCAGTACTAGCCTTGGACAGGCCGGCTATGGCTACACCTTC. It is translated as CASSTSLGQAGYGYTF.

The rearrangement joins TRBV28 to TRBJ2-7; TRBD1 aligns across 7 bases. This CDR3 comprises 13 residues. Germline CDR1 and CDR2: MDHEN and SYDVKM. V was clipped by 6 bases and J by 3 bases; unmatched bases: 5. The CDR3 nucleotides are TGTGCCAGCAGCGAGGGACAGAACTACGAGCAGTACTTC. The encoded protein is CASSEGQNYEQYF. Drawing the rest from reference TRBV28 and TRBJ2-7, the complete variable domain is DVKVTQSSRYLVKRTGEKVFLECVQDMDHENMFWYRQDPGLGLRLIYFSYDVKMKEKGDIPEGYSVSREKKERFSLILESASTNQTSMYLCASSEGQNYEQYFGPGTRLTVT.

The V gene is TRBV24-1, the J gene TRBJ2-7; TRBD2 aligns across 9 bases. There are 14 residues in the CDR3. Losses at the gene ends were 6 bases for V and 4 bases for J; bases not matched to a gene: 6. Germline CDR1 KGHDR, CDR2 SFDVKD. The CDR3 sequence: CATSNSGGTYEQYF. The CDR3 bases are TGTGCCACCAGTAACAGCGGGGGGACGTACGAGCAGTACTTC.

This clonotype was counted between two and nine times. CDR3 bases: TGTGCCAGCAGTGAGGGTTGGGCCTACGAGCAGTACTTC. Residues: CASSEGWAYEQYF. The rearrangement links TRBV25-1 to TRBJ2-7; D is uncertain. V lost 3 bases and J 2 bases, leaving 8 bases between the germline ends. The CDR3 sequence is 13 residues long. Germline CDR1 MGHDK, CDR2 SYGVNS.

This clonotype has only a few counts. The CDR3, as DNA: TGTGCCAGCAGTTCCCTTAATTCACCCCTCCACTTT. Encoded protein: CASSSLNSPLHF. The chain couples TRBV7-2 to TRBJ1-6; no firm D call. Trimming cost V 6 bases and J 6 bases, with 6 bases left between them. CDR1 is SGHTA and CDR2 is FQGNSA in the germline V gene. The CDR3 length is 12 residues.

The chain is built from TRBV2 and TRBJ1-2; D is possibly TRBD1 (5 bases). Trimming took 4 bases from V and 4 from J, leaving 19 bases between them. This CDR3 spans 16 amino acids. Looked up from germline, CDR1 is SNHLY and CDR2 is FYNNEI. The CDR3 nucleotides read TGTGCCAGCAGTGGGGGCAAATGGGGGGACCCCTATGGCTACACCTTC. It is translated as CASSGGKWGDPYGYTF.

This clonotype was seen more than once but under ten times. A much more abundant neighbour one base away suggests this may be a read error. The V gene is TRBV20-1, the J gene TRBJ2-7; 10 bases map to TRBD1. V trimming: 2 bases; J trimming: 5 bases; junction bases outside the gene matches: 6. CDR1 and CDR2 (germline): DFQATT, SNEGSKA (reference sequence). The CDR3 has 14 amino acids. CDR3 in amino acids: CSARRPDRGNEQYF. In DNA form, the CDR3 reads TGCAGTGCTAGACGACCGGACAGGGGGAACGAGCAGTACTTC.

Regarding this clonotype: The DNA is left out, because the CDR3 cannot be placed on it with certainty; the CDR3 is given as TCRdb lists it. V is TRBV12-3 or TRBV12-4 and J is TRBJ1-5; the table names TRBD1, a call not compared with the DNA. A total of 16 residues make up the CDR3, ends included. CDR3 in amino acids: CASSSSGGSSNQPQHF.

For this clonotype: A read error may be the cause here, since a much bigger clone is one base away. This chain joins TRBV20-1 and TRBJ1-1, with 8 bases identical to TRBD1. CDR1 and CDR2 (germline): DFQATT, SNEGSKA (reference sequence). This CDR3 spans 13 amino acids. J gave up 3 bases and V 3 bases, and 3 bases lay outside the gene matches. The CDR3 DNA sequence: TGCAGTGCTAGTCAGGGGGCTGACACTGAAGCTTTCTTT. Translation: CSASQGADTEAFF.

The chain combines TRBV24-1 with TRBJ2-3; D possibly uses TRBD1 or TRBD2 (6 bases each). CDR1 is KGHDR, CDR2 SFDVKD, per germline. The CDR3 runs 15 residues. Trimming removed 6 bases at V and 2 bases at J, with 14 bases between. The CDR3 is CATSPRRDNTDTQYF. The CDR3 nucleotides are TGTGCCACCAGTCCTAGGCGGGACAACACAGATACGCAGTATTTT.

This clonotype occurred a few times. The CDR3 loop is CASRVGLAGDYYEQFF. CDR3 nucleotides: TGTGCCAGCCGTGTGGGACTAGCGGGAGATTACTATGAGCAGTTCTTC. The chain combines TRBV18 with TRBJ2-1; 14 bases are shared with TRBD2. The germline V gene encodes CDR1 KGHSH and CDR2 LQKENI. The CDR3 sequence is 16 residues long. The V gene end was trimmed by 8 bases and the J gene end by 8 bases; junction bases not matched to a gene: 11.

The CDR3 nucleotides read TGCGCCAGCAGCTTGGATTCGGGCAGGGGACGAGATACGCAGTATTTT. Its protein is CASSLDSGRGRDTQYF. The V gene is TRBV5-1, the J gene TRBJ2-3; D may be TRBD1 (6 bases). The CDR3 totals 16 residues. V dropped 0 bases and J dropped 5 bases, with 16 bases sitting between them. Germline CDR1 SGHRS, CDR2 YFSETQ.

The sample holds a few counts of this clonotype. The rearrangement uses TRBV2 and TRBJ2-1; weak D call: TRBD1 (6 bases). The CDR3 covers 14 residues. The V gene's germline CDR1 is SNHLY and CDR2 FYNNEI. V lost 6 bases and J lost 8, with 17 bases in between. The CDR3, as DNA: TGTGCCAGCAGATCCATTTCCACAGGGTATGAGCAGTTCTTC. Amino acid sequence: CASRSISTGYEQFF.

This clonotype turned up a few times. CDR3 nucleotides: TGTGCCAGCAGCGACCGGGTGGCAGGGACCGACAATGAGCAGTTCTTC. Translating it yields CASSDRVAGTDNEQFF. The V call is TRBV7-2, the J call TRBJ2-1; D may match TRBD1 or TRBD2 (5 bases each). The CDR3 consists of 16 residues. Germline assignment: CDR1 SGHTA and CDR2 FQGNSA. Between the trimmed V and J ends, which lost 5 bases and 5 bases, there was a span of 19 bases.

This clonotype was seen at least ten times. The rearrangement links TRBV3-1 to TRBJ2-1; tentatively, D is TRBD2 (7 bases). Per germline, CDR1 LGHDT and CDR2 YNNKEL (reference sequence). Trimming left V 2 bases short and J 5 bases short, with 16 bases between. The CDR3 has 16 residues. The CDR3, as DNA: TGTGCCAGCAGCCAAAAGGTGGGGGGGCGAAACAATGAGCAGTTCTTC. This sequence encodes CASSQKVGGRNNEQFF.